This TCR beta chain comes out of a study of T cells in Graves' hyperthyroidism and ophthalmopathy. This clonotype has ten or more counts. Its antigen is undetermined. From RNA transcripts, TCR beta CDR3 regions were amplified. The HTBI primer set was used in a first-round RT-PCR of the TCR CDR3. From the multiplex PCR reads, TCRdb called clonotypes with MiXCR, one entry per CDR3 protein. The data show 400,000 to 500,000 distinct CDR3 sequences, roughly an eighth seen once. V shed 0 bases, J shed 3 bases, and the junction held 2 bases outside the gene matches. The CDR3 extends over 14 amino acids. Germline V gene lookup returns CDR1 LNHNV and CDR2 YYDKDF (reference sequence). Graves' hyperthyroidism qualified as stable when ophthalmopathy did not progress within 18 months. The study, taken as a whole, reports: Expanded thyroid clonotypes (above 0.001) were mostly also found in blood. The model made its ophthalmopathy prediction, and onset followed a median roughly 6.5 months later.

This sequence joins TRBV15 and TRBJ2-7, with 7 bases aligning to TRBD1. The material sequenced was blood. The clonotype originates from a woman under 30 with Graves' hyperthyroidism. The CDR3 DNA is TGTGCCACCAGCAGAGAGACAGGGCTCTACGAGCAGTACTTC. Residues: CATSRETGLYEQYF.